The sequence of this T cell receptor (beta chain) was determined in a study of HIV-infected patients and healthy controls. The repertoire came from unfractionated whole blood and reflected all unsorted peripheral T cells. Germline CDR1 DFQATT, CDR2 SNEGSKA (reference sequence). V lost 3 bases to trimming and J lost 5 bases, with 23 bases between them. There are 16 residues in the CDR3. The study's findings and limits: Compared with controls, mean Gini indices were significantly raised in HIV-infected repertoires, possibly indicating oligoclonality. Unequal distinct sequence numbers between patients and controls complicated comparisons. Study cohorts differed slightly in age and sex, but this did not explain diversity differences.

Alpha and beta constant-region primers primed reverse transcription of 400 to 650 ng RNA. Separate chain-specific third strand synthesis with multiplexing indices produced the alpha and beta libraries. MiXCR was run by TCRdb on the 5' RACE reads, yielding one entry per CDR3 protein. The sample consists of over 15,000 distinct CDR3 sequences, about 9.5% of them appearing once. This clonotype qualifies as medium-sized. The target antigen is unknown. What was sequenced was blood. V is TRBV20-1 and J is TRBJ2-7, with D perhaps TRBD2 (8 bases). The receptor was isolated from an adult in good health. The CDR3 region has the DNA TGCAGTGCTAGCGGAACATTCGGGACAGCGGGAGACGAGCAGTACTTC. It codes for CSASGTFGTAGDEQYF.